Presented here are 31 T cell receptor beta chains from one specimen sequenced in a study of cytomegalovirus exposure and HLA in healthy donors (TCRdb year 2017). The protocol used for the library was the immunoSEQ multiplex PCR assay. The multiplex PCR relied on a mix of 60 forward primers for TCR Vbeta segments and 13 reverse primers for TCR Jbeta segments. TCRdb holds this immuneACCESS table with in-frame rearrangements only. Some clones are missing; in checked studies, unresolved V genes explain under half, and the rest has no known cause. This sample gives some 160,000 clones in total; 65% to 90% of them show up just once. About 2% of the sample goes to the ten largest clones. Sequencing used PBMCs. These receptors originate from a woman aged 18-29 years in good health and CMV-seronegative.

This clone was recorded a few times. The genes are TRBV29-1 and TRBJ1-2, with D perhaps TRBD1 (5 bases). With 4 bases removed from V and 1 base from J, the gap between germline ends came to 10 bases. Germline CDR1 reads SQVTM; CDR2 reads ANQGSEA. The length of the CDR3 is 13 residues. The CDR3 region is CSVAGGSNYGYTF. The CDR3 DNA follows: TGCAGCGTTGCGGGGGGAAGTAACTATGGCTACACCTTC.

The chain recombines TRBV10-3 with TRBJ1-3; 11 nucleotides align to TRBD1. V lost 6 bases and J lost 3; bases outside the gene matches: 1. Germline V CDR1 and CDR2: ENHRY, SYGVKD. This CDR3 has 14 residues. CDR3 nucleotides: TGTGCCATCAGGGGACAGGGGGATGGAAACACCATATATTTT. It specifies CAIRGQGDGNTIYF.

The rearrangement uses TRBV5-1 and TRBJ2-7, with D perhaps TRBD2 (6 bases). Germline assignment: CDR1 SGHRS and CDR2 YFSETQ. CDR3 length: 12 residues. Between the trimmed V and J ends, which lost 0 bases and 7 bases, there was a span of 8 bases. CDR3 region: CASSLVSGEQYF. The CDR3 DNA reads as TGCGCCAGCAGCTTGGTCAGCGGGGAGCAGTACTTC.

The chain has TRBV2 and TRBJ2-7; TRBD2 is a possible D gene (6 bases). This CDR3 has 16 amino acids. CDR1 SNHLY and CDR2 FYNNEI come from the germline V gene. Trimming left V 0 bases short and J 0 bases short, with 12 bases between. This CDR3 is CASSEAGTSLSYEQYF. CDR3 nucleotide sequence: TGTGCCAGCAGTGAAGCAGGGACTTCCCTCTCCTACGAGCAGTACTTC.

The chain recombines TRBV7-2 with TRBJ2-5, with TRBD2 matching 8 bases. The germline CDR1 and CDR2 sequences are SGHTA and FQGNSA. The CDR3 spans 16 residues. V lost 2 bases, J lost 4 bases, and 9 bases stayed unmatched. The CDR3 nucleotides are TGTGCCAGCAGCTTAATGGCGGGGGGCCCGTCAGAGACCCAGTACTTC. Residues: CASSLMAGGPSETQYF.

V usage is TRBV27 and J usage is TRBJ2-1; D remains unclear. V lost 5 bases and J lost 4, with 18 bases in between. Looked up from germline, CDR1 is MNHEY and CDR2 is SMNVEV (reference sequence). This CDR3 contains 16 residues. CDR3: CASSPSVGQKYNEQFF. The CDR3 DNA follows: TGTGCCAGCAGTCCCAGTGTTGGGCAGAAATACAATGAGCAGTTCTTC.

CDR3 sequence (DNA): TGTGCCAGCACCCGAACGGGAGAGACCCAGTACTTC. Translation gives CASTRTGETQYF. The chain carries TRBV11-2 and TRBJ2-5; D gene uncertain. The CDR3 covers 12 residues. Germline V lookup: CDR1 SGHAT, CDR2 FQNNGV. Deletions cut 7 bases from V and 4 bases from J, with 10 bases between.

The V gene is TRBV5-4, the J gene TRBJ2-1; TRBD1 is a possible D gene (6 bases). The CDR3 is 14 amino acids. Trimming removed 2 bases at V and 5 bases at J, with 11 bases between. The germline gives CDR1 SGHNT, CDR2 YYREEE (reference sequence). CDR3 bases: TGTGCCAGCAGCTTAGATGCAGGGGACAATGAGCAGTTCTTC. Translation gives CASSLDAGDNEQFF.

The chain has TRBV19 and TRBJ2-2, with TRBD1 matching over 8 bases. The CDR3 is 16 amino acids. The germline CDR1 and CDR2 sequences are LNHDA and SQIVND (reference sequence). The V segment lost 6 bases and the J segment 0 bases; nucleotides outside the gene matches: 6. The CDR3 DNA sequence: TGTGCCAGTAGCCTGGACAGGGCGCCGAACACCGGGGAGCTGTTTTTT. This translates into CASSLDRAPNTGELFF. Drawing the rest from reference TRBV19 and TRBJ2-2, the complete variable domain is DGGITQSPKYLFRKEGQNVTLSCEQNLNHDAMYWYRQDPGQGLRLIYYSQIVNDFQKGDIAEGYSVSREKKESFPLTVTSAQKNPTAFYLCASSLDRAPNTGELFFGEGSRLTVL.

In DNA form, the CDR3 reads TGTGCCAGCAGCTACCGGGACAGGCTCAATGAGCAGTTCTTC. Translated: CASSYRDRLNEQFF. The chain combines TRBV7-9 with TRBJ2-1; TRBD1 aligns across 8 bases. The CDR3 length is 14 residues. The trim removed 4 bases at V and 6 bases at J, leaving 5 bases unmatched. Germline CDR1 SEHNR, CDR2 FQNEAQ (reference sequence).

This clone appeared once. The genes are TRBV6-5 and TRBJ2-1; 8 nucleotides agree with TRBD2. V lost 2 bases, J lost 6 bases, and 3 bases stayed unmatched. This CDR3 spans 14 amino acids. Per germline, CDR1 MNHEY and CDR2 SVGAGI. The CDR3 sequence is CASSYPGTSNEQFF. The DNA of the CDR3 is TGTGCCAGCAGTTACCCGGGGACTAGCAATGAGCAGTTCTTC.

V gene TRBV4-1 combines with J gene TRBJ1-2; D unclear. From germline, CDR1 is MGHRA and CDR2 YSYEKL. V dropped 3 bases and J dropped 1 base, with 6 bases sitting between them. The CDR3 totals 13 residues. The CDR3 DNA is TGCGCCAGCAGCCAGAGGGTTAACTATGGCTACACCTTC. It translates to CASSQRVNYGYTF.

This clone has only a few counts. The chain has TRBV2 and TRBJ2-5; 8 nucleotides line up with TRBD1. The CDR3 runs 12 residues. Germline V gives CDR1 SNHLY, CDR2 FYNNEI. Trimming at V came to 8 bases and at J to 5 bases, leaving 4 bases not matched to a gene. The CDR3 coding sequence is TGTGCCAGCGGACAGGGAAGGGAGACCCAGTACTTC. Translation: CASGQGRETQYF.

This clone was picked up a small number of times. This chain uses TRBV6-5 with TRBJ1-3; possible D gene TRBD1, 6 bases. The length of the CDR3 is 14 residues. Per the germline V gene, CDR1 is MNHEY and CDR2 is SVGAGI. With 6 bases removed from V and 3 bases from J, the gap between germline ends came to 12 bases. The CDR3 DNA reads TGTGCCAGCAGCCCACAGGGAAATGGAAACACCATATATTTT. It codes for CASSPQGNGNTIYF.

This rearrangement joins TRBV27 to TRBJ1-2; no clear D gene. This CDR3 comprises 15 residues. Trimming cost V 6 bases and J 5 bases, with 19 bases left between them. Germline CDR1 reads MNHEY; CDR2 reads SMNVEV (reference sequence). The CDR3 loop reads CASSSRVGLGYGYTF. CDR3 sequence (DNA): TGTGCCAGCAGCTCCAGAGTGGGCCTTGGATATGGCTACACCTTC.

This sequence joins TRBV19 and TRBJ1-2, with 12 bases identical to TRBD1. The junction had 0 bases not matched to a gene; V was cut back by 5 bases and J by 2 bases. The V gene's germline CDR1 is LNHDA and CDR2 SQIVND (reference sequence). The CDR3 is made up of 14 amino acids. CDR3 residues: CASSGTGGNYGYTF. The CDR3 region has the DNA TGTGCCAGTAGTGGGACAGGGGGCAACTATGGCTACACCTTC.

The chain joins TRBV2 to TRBJ1-4, with unresolved D. Trimming took 4 bases from V and 5 from J, leaving 8 bases between them. Germline CDR1 SNHLY, CDR2 FYNNEI. The length of the CDR3 is 13 residues. The CDR3 spells CASSVVRNEKLFF. In DNA, the CDR3 is TGTGCCAGCAGTGTCGTCCGGAATGAAAAACTGTTTTTT.

V is TRBV5-4 and J is TRBJ2-5, with 9 positions matching TRBD1. J gave up 4 bases and V 2 bases, and 9 bases lay outside the gene matches. Germline lookup yields CDR1 SGHNT and CDR2 YYREEE (reference sequence). This CDR3 comprises 16 residues. CDR3 region: CASSFPGTGKGETQYF. The DNA of the CDR3 is TGTGCCAGCAGCTTCCCCGGGACAGGGAAAGGAGAGACCCAGTACTTC. The full variable domain, in which reference TRBV5-4 and TRBJ2-5 provide the parts outside the CDR3, is ETGVTQSPTHLIKTRGQQVTLRCSSQSGHNTVSWYQQALGQGPQFIFQYYREEENGRGNFPPRFSGLQFPNYSSELNVNALELDDSALYLCASSFPGTGKGETQYFGPGTRLLVL.

This chain connects TRBV2 to TRBJ2-6; D perhaps matches TRBD2 (5 bases). Germline V CDR1 and CDR2: SNHLY, FYNNEI. There are 17 residues in the CDR3. Trimming shortened V by 1 base and J by 3 bases, and 13 bases separated the two germline ends. Written as DNA, the CDR3 is TGTGCCAGCAGTGAAGGGCGGGTAACCCTTGGGGCCAACGTCCTGACTTTC. Its translation: CASSEGRVTLGANVLTF.

The V and J genes are TRBV27 and TRBJ1-2, with D tentatively TRBD1 (6 bases). V shed 7 bases and J shed 5 bases, with 20 bases lying between them. The length of the CDR3 is 15 residues. Germline loops: CDR1 MNHEY, CDR2 SMNVEV (reference sequence). The CDR3 protein is CASTSKGGIGYGYTF. The CDR3 DNA follows: TGTGCCAGCACCTCAAAAGGGGGAATTGGGTATGGCTACACCTTC.

This clone was seen a few times. This chain links TRBV7-9 with TRBJ1-1; D not resolved. In germline, CDR1 is SEHNR, CDR2 FQNEAQ (reference sequence). The CDR3 is 15 amino acids. The V and J ends lost 0 bases and 3 bases respectively, with 11 bases between them. The CDR3 DNA sequence: TGTGCCAGCAGCTTAGCGCGGCTTCGTGACACTGAAGCTTTCTTT. It is translated as CASSLARLRDTEAFF.

V and J are TRBV28 and TRBJ2-5; a weak D match, TRBD2 (6 bases). The germline V gene encodes CDR1 MDHEN and CDR2 SYDVKM. Trimming stripped 3 bases from V and 5 bases from J, with 16 bases between. This CDR3 has 15 amino acids. The CDR3: CASSLVGRKRETQYF. For the CDR3, the DNA is TGTGCCAGCAGTTTGGTTGGGAGGAAAAGGGAGACCCAGTACTTC.

The rearrangement uses TRBV2 and TRBJ2-5; D is unresolved. Germline-derived CDR1 and CDR2 are SNHLY and FYNNEI. V lost 8 bases to trimming and J lost 0 bases, with 4 bases between them. CDR3 length equals 11 residues. CDR3 loop: CASRYQETQYF. CDR3 coding DNA: TGTGCCAGCCGGTACCAAGAGACCCAGTACTTC.

The rearrangement joins TRBV18 to TRBJ1-1; D is unclear. Germline-derived CDR1 and CDR2 are KGHSH and LQKENI. V lost 3 bases, J lost 0 bases, and 5 bases lay in between. This CDR3 region has 13 residues. This chain's CDR3 is CASSPQMNTEAFF. CDR3 nucleotides: TGTGCCAGCTCACCTCAGATGAACACTGAAGCTTTCTTT.

This clone has only one observation. CDR3 residues: CASSKGLKKQVWTEAFF. In nucleotides, the CDR3 is TGTGCCAGCAGCAAAGGCCTCAAAAAGCAAGTATGGACTGAAGCTTTCTTT. This sequence joins TRBV21-1 and TRBJ1-1. TRBV21-1 is assigned pseudogene status. This CDR3 is built from 17 residues.

The chain is built from TRBV10-3 and TRBJ1-5, with D unclear. Trimming shortened V by 4 bases and J by 2 bases, and 9 bases separated the two germline ends. The CDR3 is 14 residues long. From germline, CDR1 is ENHRY and CDR2 SYGVKD. CDR3 loop: CAISVGGGNQPQHF. The CDR3 DNA sequence: TGTGCCATCAGTGTGGGAGGTGGCAATCAGCCCCAGCATTTT.

Written as DNA, the CDR3 is TGTGCCAGTCAGAGGACTAGCGAGACCTACGAGCAGTACTTC. Translating it yields CASQRTSETYEQYF. The rearrangement links TRBV2 to TRBJ2-7; 9 nucleotides line up with TRBD2. V gave up 9 bases and J gave up 2 bases; unmatched junction bases: 8. CDR3 length: 14 amino acids. Germline CDR1 reads SNHLY; CDR2 reads FYNNEI.

This clone was counted a few times. This chain links TRBV4-1 with TRBJ1-2, with D perhaps matching TRBD1 (6 bases). Germline CDR1 is MGHRA and CDR2 is YSYEKL. Deletions cut 0 bases from V and 8 bases from J, with 22 bases between. This CDR3 has 17 amino acids. Written as DNA, the CDR3 is TGCGCCAGCAGCCAAGATAGGATACTGGACAGCCAGAACGGCTACACCTTC. This encodes CASSQDRILDSQNGYTF.

CDR3 in DNA: TGTGCCAGCAGCCCCCACGGGGGGGTCCTGGAGACCCAGTACTTC. Amino acids: CASSPHGGVLETQYF. V usage is TRBV11-2 and J usage is TRBJ2-5; 8 bases map to TRBD2. V trimming: 5 bases; J trimming: 5 bases; junction bases outside the gene matches: 10. The germline CDR1 and CDR2 sequences are SGHAT and FQNNGV. The CDR3 extends over 15 amino acids.

This chain connects TRBV4-1 to TRBJ2-7; D is unresolved. CDR3 size: 15 residues. Germline CDR1 is MGHRA and CDR2 is YSYEKL. Trimming removed 4 bases at V and 2 bases at J, with 15 bases between. The CDR3 spells CASSPTVLAAYEQYF. The CDR3 DNA reads as TGCGCCAGCAGCCCCACGGTGTTGGCGGCCTACGAGCAGTACTTC.

This clone was seen a few times. In DNA form, the CDR3 reads TGTGCCAGTAGTATTCTCAGGCAGCCCCAGCATTTT. Translated: CASSILRQPQHF. The J gene is TRBJ1-5, the V gene TRBV19; D call uncertain. CDR3 length: 12 residues. Germline V gene lookup returns CDR1 LNHDA and CDR2 SQIVND (reference sequence). Trimming removed 3 bases at V and 7 bases at J, with 7 bases between.